This T cell receptor (beta chain) was profiled in a study of T cell responses to AZD1222 COVID-19 vaccine (dated by TCRdb to about 2021). For context, the study as a whole: AZD1222 recipients given second doses at about 4 weeks or at about 12 weeks were pooled, since spike-specific TCR depth and breadth were not found to differ between the two schedules. TCR sequencing covered more than 230 trial participants: 200 to 220 given two doses of AZD1222 and about 26 given two doses of MenACWY control vaccine. Enrollment into the trials was organized by age into subgroups of 18-55, 56-69 and 70-plus years, and those subgroups contained about 160, 30 and 59 TCR-sequenced participants, respectively. What the work shows at the level of the full study, not this receptor alone: Nearly half of unique spike-specific TCRs reportedly recognized epitopes outside regions mutated in the B.1.351 and B.1.1.7 variants. Spike-specific TCR breadth and depth rose significantly after two AZD1222 doses compared with day 0 and with MenACWY recipients. Only six AZD1222 recipients were SARS-CoV-2 seropositive at baseline, limiting conclusions about previously exposed vaccinees. The 56-69-year group was small, and its depth increase did not reach significance, likely because of low power. Participants were mostly white British and included more females than males, and it was suggested by the authors that clonal diversity may have been underestimated. Because no day 14 peak-response samples were available, the repertoires could be characterized only after the peak T cell response. The whole spike protein was spanned by vaccine-associated CD4 TCRs, and dominant responses were seen in regions 160-218 and 743-854.

V is shortened by 1 base, J by 3 bases, and the region joining them spans 9 bases. The CDR1 and CDR2 encoded by the germline V gene are MGHRA and YSYEKL. The CDR3 holds 15 amino acids from the cysteine to the phenylalanine. CDR3 DNA only is kept here, 45 bases in frame from base 1. Sample time point, as interpreted from the label and publication: baseline before first vaccination. Samples from vaccinated people were obtained from the UK trials COV001 and COV002, which included a single-blind randomized controlled phase 2/3 trial of AZD1222 (ChAdOx1 nCoV-19) in healthy adults. For TCRbeta chain sequencing, PBMC samples from trial participants were taken at day 0 and at day 28 after the second dose. The CDR3 regions of human TCRbeta chains were subjected to immunosequencing. The authors processed their data as follows. Repertoire TCRs were checked for matches against a reference library of SARS-CoV-2-specific TCRs that had been generated using the MIRA antigen-specificity platform. Breadth meant the fraction of unique TCRs that were SARS-CoV-2-associated, whereas depth meant the fraction of total T cells that were SARS-CoV-2-associated. Using the MIRA data, every spike-specific TCR was mapped to the spike region that the TCR reacted to and assigned to either a CD4 or a CD8 class. Log10-transformed breadth and depth values were compared by one-way ANOVA with Sidak's multiple comparisons tests. TCRdb limited this immuneACCESS table to in-frame rearrangements with V and J called. A share of clones is missing; checked studies link under half to unresolved V genes, and the rest is unexplained. V and J calls and clone size follow that table, whereas D and trimming were derived from the DNA. The sample contains 140,000 to 150,000 clones, around nine tenths of them found a single time. The top ten constitute approximately 1.5% of the sample.

Worth noting for this clone: What this receptor recognizes is not known. No base qualities exist here, and no much larger clone lies one base off it.

The TCR was taken from an adult in good health. This receptor chain uses TRBV4-1 and TRBJ2-2; tentative D gene TRBD2, with 6 bases matching. Sample: peripheral blood, taken on day 0 of AZD1222 vaccination. The CDR3 corresponds to CASSQVAGYTGELFF. The sequenced DNA is TGCGCCAGCAGCCAAGTGGCGGGGTACACCGGGGAGCTGTTTTTT.